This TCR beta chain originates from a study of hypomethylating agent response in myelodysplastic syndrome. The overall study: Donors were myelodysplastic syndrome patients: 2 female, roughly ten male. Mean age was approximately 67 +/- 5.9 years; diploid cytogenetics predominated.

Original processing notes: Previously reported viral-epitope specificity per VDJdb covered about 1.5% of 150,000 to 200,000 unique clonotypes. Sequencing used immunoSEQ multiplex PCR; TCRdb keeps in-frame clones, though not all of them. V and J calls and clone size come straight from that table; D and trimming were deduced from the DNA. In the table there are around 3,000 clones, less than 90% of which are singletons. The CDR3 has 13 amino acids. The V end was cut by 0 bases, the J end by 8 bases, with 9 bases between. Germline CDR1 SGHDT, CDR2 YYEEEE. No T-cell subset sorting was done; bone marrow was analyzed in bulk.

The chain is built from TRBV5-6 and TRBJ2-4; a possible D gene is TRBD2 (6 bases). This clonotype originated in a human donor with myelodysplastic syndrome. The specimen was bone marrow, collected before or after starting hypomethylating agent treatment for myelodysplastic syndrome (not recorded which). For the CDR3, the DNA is TGTGCCAGCAGCTTGGAGCGGGCGGACATTCAGTACTTC. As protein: CASSLERADIQYF.